The 5 T cell receptor beta chains below come from one sample, sequenced in a study of cytomegalovirus exposure and HLA in healthy donors (dated by TCRdb to 2016 to 2017). The library was built by means of the immunoSEQ multiplex PCR assay. A mixture of 60 forward primers for TCR Vbeta segments and 13 reverse primers for TCR Jbeta segments was used in the multiplex PCR. TCRdb provides this immuneACCESS table in a form limited to in-frame rearrangements. Some clones are lacking; in checked studies, under half of them reflect an unresolved V gene, and why the rest are absent is not known. The sample has about 91,000 clones on record, around 89% of them singletons. The ten most abundant clones make up around 2.5% of the sample. Sequencing input: PBMCs. Receptor source: a man between 18 and 29 years old in good health and CMV-seronegative.

The chain recombines TRBV2 with TRBJ2-1, with 12 bases lining up with TRBD2. The germline V gene has CDR1 SNHLY and CDR2 FYNNEI. The CDR3 has 18 amino acids. V shed 4 bases and J 2 bases; nucleotides not matched to a gene: 9. DNA of the CDR3: TGTGCCAGCAGTGCTACTAGCGGGAGGAACCCCCCCTACAATGAGCAGTTCTTC. Encoded protein: CASSATSGRNPPYNEQFF.

This clone was observed a single time. The genes are TRBV5-5 and TRBJ2-2, with 7 bases aligning to TRBD2. After removal of 5 bases from V and 1 base from J, the junction contained 11 bases not matched to a gene. The CDR3 sequence is 17 residues long. Germline V CDR1 and CDR2: SGHKS, YYEKEE (reference sequence). The CDR3 region has the DNA TGTGCCAGCAGTACCGTAGCGGGCCGAATGAACACCGGGGAGCTGTTTTTT. Its protein product is CASSTVAGRMNTGELFF. The complete variable domain, with remaining parts taken from reference TRBV5-5 and TRBJ2-2, reads DAGVTQSPTHLIKTRGQQVTLRCSPISGHKSVSWYQQVLGQGPQFIFQYYEKEERGRGNFPDRFSARQFPNYSSELNVNALLLGDSALYLCASSTVAGRMNTGELFFGEGSRLTVL.

This chain connects TRBV30 to TRBJ1-6; TRBD1 is a possible D gene (5 bases). V lost 4 bases and J 11 bases, leaving 12 bases between the germline ends. CDR3 size: 12 residues. Germline V gene data show CDR1 as GTSNPN and CDR2 as SVGIG (reference sequence). The CDR3 here is CAWTMWGAPLHF. In DNA, the CDR3 is TGTGCCTGGACTATGTGGGGGGCACCCCTCCACTTT.

The sample holds one count of this clone. The chain employs TRBV5-5 and TRBJ2-7; maybe TRBD2 (6 bases). CDR1 SGHKS and CDR2 YYEKEE come from the germline V gene (reference sequence). V was cut by 0 bases and J by 10 bases, with 11 bases left in between. The CDR3 contains 12 residues. This chain's CDR3 is CASSLDMGGQYF. CDR3 in DNA: TGTGCCAGCAGCTTGGATATGGGGGGACAGTACTTC.

This clone turned up a few times. The rearrangement uses TRBV6-5 and TRBJ1-1; D uncertain. Germline V lookup: CDR1 MNHEY, CDR2 SVGAGI. The CDR3 extends over 13 amino acids. V gave up 5 bases and J gave up 7 bases, with 14 bases separating them. In nucleotides, the CDR3 is TGTGCCAGCAGTCGGGAAGGGTCTTGTGAAGCTTTCTTT. The encoded protein is CASSREGSCEAFF.